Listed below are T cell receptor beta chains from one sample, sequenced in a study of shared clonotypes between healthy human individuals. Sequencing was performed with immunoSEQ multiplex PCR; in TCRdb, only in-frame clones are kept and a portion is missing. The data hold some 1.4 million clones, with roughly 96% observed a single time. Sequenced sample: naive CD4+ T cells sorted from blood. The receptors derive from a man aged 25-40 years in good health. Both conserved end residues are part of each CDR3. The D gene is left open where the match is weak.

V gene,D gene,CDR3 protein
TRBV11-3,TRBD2,CASSLRTRREQYF
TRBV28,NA,CASSLLGLAYEQYF
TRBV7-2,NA,CASSPPDYGYTF
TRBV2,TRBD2,CASSDGGRARETQYF
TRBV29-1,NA,CSVGLRGYTDTQYF
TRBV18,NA,CASSPRTGELFF
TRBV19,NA,CASGSRNTEAFF
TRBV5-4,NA,CASSPGASTDTQYF
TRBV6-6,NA,CASRADSYEQYF
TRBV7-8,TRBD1,CASSLLGRRDRHAPSSYEQYF
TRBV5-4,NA,CASSFPTITDTQYF
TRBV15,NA,CATSRDSLRQYF
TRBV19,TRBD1,CASSIKNRGSGDTQYF
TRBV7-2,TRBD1,CASSLVTGGNYGYTF
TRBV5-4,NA,CASSSPKQGRANYGYTF
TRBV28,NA,CAIQDPANYGYTF
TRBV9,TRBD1,CASSVAGQGYEQYF
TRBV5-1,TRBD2,CASSWGLAGDNEQYF
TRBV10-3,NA,CAISGEVAGTQYF
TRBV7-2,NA,CASSLGGPGQREQYF
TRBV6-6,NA,CASSYSRQELTDTQYF
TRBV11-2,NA,CASSPRWETQYF
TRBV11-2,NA,CASSLGRWSELFF
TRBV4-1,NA,CASSRQQIQETQYF
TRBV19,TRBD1,CASRPTGGTLYEQYF
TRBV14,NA,CASSQDGDQPQHF
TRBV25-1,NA,CASSSHGKTGQETQYF
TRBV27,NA,CASSLSMGGNSYEQYF
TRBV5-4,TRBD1,CASSYLDRNMNTEAFF
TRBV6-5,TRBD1,CASRTGTGVNEQYF
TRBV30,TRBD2,CAWSSSGRSYF